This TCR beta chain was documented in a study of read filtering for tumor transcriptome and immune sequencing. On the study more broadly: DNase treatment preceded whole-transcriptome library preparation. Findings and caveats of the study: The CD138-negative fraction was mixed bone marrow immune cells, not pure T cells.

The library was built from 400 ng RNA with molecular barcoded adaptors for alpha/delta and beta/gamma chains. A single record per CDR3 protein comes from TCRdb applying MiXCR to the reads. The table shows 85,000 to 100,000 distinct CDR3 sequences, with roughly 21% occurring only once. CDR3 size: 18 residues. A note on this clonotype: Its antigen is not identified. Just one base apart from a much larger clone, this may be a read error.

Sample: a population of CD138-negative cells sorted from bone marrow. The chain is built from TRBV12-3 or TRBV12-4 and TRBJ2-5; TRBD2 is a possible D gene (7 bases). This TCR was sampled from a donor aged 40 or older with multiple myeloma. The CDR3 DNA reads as TGTGCCAGCAGTGGTGGGGTAGGGGGGGGGTTTAGGCCGGAGATCCAGTACTTC. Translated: CASSGGVGGGFRPEIQYF.